These 2 T cell receptor beta chains were all obtained from the same sample, sequenced in a study of T-cell memory formation after mild COVID-19. MiXCR, run by TCRdb on the 5' RACE reads, gives a single entry per CDR3 protein. The data show roughly 340,000 distinct CDR3 sequences, 15% to 20% seen once. Sequenced: PBMCs or a T cell subset sorted from them (not recorded which). The receptors shown here come from a man aged 18 to 30 who had mild COVID-19 (a few samples of this study predate the infection). Cell type and time point are not known.

This clonotype was picked up a small number of times. This chain uses TRBV6-5 with TRBJ2-3; 7 nucleotides line up with TRBD1. With V trimmed by 5 bases and J by 12 bases, 5 bases remained unmatched. The CDR3 sequence is 11 residues long. Germline V gene sequence: CDR1 MNHEY, CDR2 SVGAGI. CDR3 sequence (DNA): TGTGCCAGCAGTCCCGGGACAGCCCAGTATTTT. Its translation: CASSPGTAQYF.

This clonotype has a single count. The rearrangement joins TRBV4-3 to TRBJ1-4; 8 nucleotides match TRBD1. The trim removed 0 bases at V and 4 bases at J, leaving 16 bases unmatched. The CDR3 extends over 20 amino acids. The germline V gene has CDR1 LGHNA and CDR2 YSLEER. This CDR3 reads CASSQDSVRGRRTVNEKLFF. In DNA form, the CDR3 reads TGCGCCAGCAGCCAAGATTCGGTCAGGGGGCGAAGAACGGTTAATGAAAAACTGTTTTTT.